One TCR beta chain is described in this entry. The germline V gene encodes CDR1 SGHNT and CDR2 YYREEE (reference sequence). The CDR3 contains 14 residues. V was clipped by 0 bases and J by 8 bases; unmatched bases: 3. This record belongs to a study of blood T cell repertoires in COVID-19. Study overall: Acute and convalescent COVID-19 specimens originated in the United States, Italy and Spain. From T cells, B-cell-depleted T cells, or PBMCs came the material, which was cDNA or gDNA.

Original handling: Estimation of nucleated cell counts relied on the amplification of reference gene primers. The table came from immunoSEQ multiplex PCR; TCRdb's copy has only in-frame clones and leaves some out. V and J calls plus clone size are reproduced from that table; the DNA served to infer D and trimming. The sample has roughly 250,000 clones; about 89% are singletons. Sequenced input: peripheral blood. This clonotype originated in a young man with acute or convalescent COVID-19. The V gene is TRBV5-4, the J gene TRBJ1-4; TRBD1 agrees at 8 bases. The CDR3 sequence is CASSLADRAEKLFF. The CDR3 DNA reads TGTGCCAGCAGCTTGGCGGACAGGGCAGAAAAACTGTTTTTT.